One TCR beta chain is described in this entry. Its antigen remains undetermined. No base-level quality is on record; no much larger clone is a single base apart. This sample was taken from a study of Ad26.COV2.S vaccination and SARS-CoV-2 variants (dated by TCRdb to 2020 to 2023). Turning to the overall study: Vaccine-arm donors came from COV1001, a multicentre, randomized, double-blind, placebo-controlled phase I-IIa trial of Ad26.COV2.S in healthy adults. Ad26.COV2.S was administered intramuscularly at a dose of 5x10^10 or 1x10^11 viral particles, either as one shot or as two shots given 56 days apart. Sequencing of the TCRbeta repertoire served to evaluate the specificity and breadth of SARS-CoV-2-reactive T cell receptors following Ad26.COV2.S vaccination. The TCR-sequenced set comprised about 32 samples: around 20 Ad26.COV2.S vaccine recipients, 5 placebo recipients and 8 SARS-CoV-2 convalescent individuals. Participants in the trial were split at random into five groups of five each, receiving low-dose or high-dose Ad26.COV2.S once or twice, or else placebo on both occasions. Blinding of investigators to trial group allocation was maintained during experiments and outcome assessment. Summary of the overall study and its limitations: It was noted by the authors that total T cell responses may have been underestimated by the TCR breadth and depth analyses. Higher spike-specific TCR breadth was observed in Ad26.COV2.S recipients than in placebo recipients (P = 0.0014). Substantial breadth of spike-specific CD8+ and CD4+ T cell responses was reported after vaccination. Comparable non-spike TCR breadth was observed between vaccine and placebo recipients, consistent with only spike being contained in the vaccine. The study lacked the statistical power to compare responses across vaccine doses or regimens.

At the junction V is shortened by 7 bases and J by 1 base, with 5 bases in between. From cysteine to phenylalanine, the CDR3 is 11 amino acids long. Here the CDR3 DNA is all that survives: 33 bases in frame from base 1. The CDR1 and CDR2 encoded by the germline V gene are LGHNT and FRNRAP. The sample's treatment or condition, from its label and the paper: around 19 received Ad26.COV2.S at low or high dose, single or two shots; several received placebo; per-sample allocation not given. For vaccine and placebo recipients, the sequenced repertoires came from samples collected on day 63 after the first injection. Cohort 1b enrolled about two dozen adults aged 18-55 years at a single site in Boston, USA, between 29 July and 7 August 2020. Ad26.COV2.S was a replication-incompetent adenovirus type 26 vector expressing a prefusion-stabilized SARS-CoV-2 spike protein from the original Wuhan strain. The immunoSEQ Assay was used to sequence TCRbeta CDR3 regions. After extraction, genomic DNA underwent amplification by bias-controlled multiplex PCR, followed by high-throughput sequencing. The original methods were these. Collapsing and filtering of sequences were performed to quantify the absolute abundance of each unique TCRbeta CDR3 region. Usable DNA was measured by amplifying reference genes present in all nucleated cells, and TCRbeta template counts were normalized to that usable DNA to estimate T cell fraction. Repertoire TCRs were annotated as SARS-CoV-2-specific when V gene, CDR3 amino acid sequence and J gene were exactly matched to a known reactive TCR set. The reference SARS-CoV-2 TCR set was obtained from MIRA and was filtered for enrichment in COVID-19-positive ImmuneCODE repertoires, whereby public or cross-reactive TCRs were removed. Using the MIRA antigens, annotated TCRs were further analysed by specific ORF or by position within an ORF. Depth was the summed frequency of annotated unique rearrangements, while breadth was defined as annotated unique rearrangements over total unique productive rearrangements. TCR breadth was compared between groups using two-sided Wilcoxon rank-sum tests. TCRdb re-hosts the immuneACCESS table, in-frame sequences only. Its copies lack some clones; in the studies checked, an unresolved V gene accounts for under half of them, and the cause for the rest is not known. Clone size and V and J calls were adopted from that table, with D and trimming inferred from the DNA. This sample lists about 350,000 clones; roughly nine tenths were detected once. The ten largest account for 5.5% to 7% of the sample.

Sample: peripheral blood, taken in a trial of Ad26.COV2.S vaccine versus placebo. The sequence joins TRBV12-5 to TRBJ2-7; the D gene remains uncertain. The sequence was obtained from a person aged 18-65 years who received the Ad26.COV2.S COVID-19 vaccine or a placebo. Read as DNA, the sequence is TGTGCTAGTGCCCTATCCTACGAGCAGTACTTC. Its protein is CASALSYEQYF.